The 10 T cell receptor beta chains given below trace back to one sample, sequenced in a study of blood T cell repertoires in COVID-19. TCRdb's copy holds only in-frame clones and misses some; the assay was immunoSEQ multiplex PCR. This repertoire shows 150,000 to 200,000 clones, about four fifths found once; its top ten account for more than 11%. Sequencing was done on a sample of peripheral blood. These receptors originate from a woman older than 75 with acute or convalescent COVID-19.

This clone is a singleton in its sample. The V and J genes are TRBV5-4 and TRBJ1-4, with 7 bases identical to TRBD1. This CDR3 is 14 amino acids long. Trimming cost V 4 bases and J 5 bases; bases outside gene matches: 5. In germline, CDR1 is SGHNT, CDR2 YYREEE (reference sequence). The CDR3 sequence is CASSNPGQNEKLFF. For the CDR3, the DNA is TGTGCCAGCAGCAACCCGGGACAGAATGAAAAACTGTTTTTT. Full variable domain (missing parts from reference TRBV5-4 and TRBJ1-4): ETGVTQSPTHLIKTRGQQVTLRCSSQSGHNTVSWYQQALGQGPQFIFQYYREEENGRGNFPPRFSGLQFPNYSSELNVNALELDDSALYLCASSNPGQNEKLFFGSGTQLSVL.

The chain employs TRBV2 and TRBJ2-3; D unresolved. Germline V gene sequence: CDR1 SNHLY, CDR2 FYNNEI. This CDR3 has 12 residues. V was trimmed by 6 bases and J by 9 bases, leaving 13 bases between them. Here the CDR3 reads CASSRRLRTQYF. CDR3 in DNA: TGTGCCAGCAGCAGACGTCTCAGGACGCAGTATTTT.

V and J are TRBV30 and TRBJ1-1; no reliable D call. Germline V gives CDR1 GTSNPN, CDR2 SVGIG (reference sequence). This CDR3 contains 11 residues. The V gene lost 3 bases and the J gene lost 6 bases, with 8 bases spanning the gap. In DNA, the CDR3 is TGTGCCTGGAGCCGAGGCCCTGAAGCTTTCTTT. It translates to CAWSRGPEAFF.

This clone was recorded only once. The CDR3 here is CASTQTGRGTGELFF. The DNA for the CDR3 is TGCGCCAGCACCCAGACAGGGCGTGGCACCGGGGAGCTGTTTTTT. The gene calls are TRBV4-1 and TRBJ2-2, with 7 bases identical to TRBD1. CDR1 and CDR2 (germline): MGHRA, YSYEKL. CDR3 size: 15 residues. V lost 7 bases and J lost 4; bases outside the gene matches: 9.

V is TRBV6-5 and J is TRBJ2-1, with 10 bases lining up with TRBD1. This CDR3 contains 16 residues. CDR1 and CDR2 (germline): MNHEY, SVGAGI. V shed 2 bases and J 5 bases; nucleotides not matched to a gene: 6. The CDR3 sequence: CASSYPGQGRHNEQFF. The CDR3 region has the DNA TGTGCCAGCAGTTACCCGGGACAGGGGAGGCACAATGAGCAGTTCTTC.

The chain employs TRBV7-9 and TRBJ2-1; 10 nucleotides match TRBD2. Germline V gene lookup returns CDR1 SEHNR and CDR2 FQNEAQ (reference sequence). V gave up 1 base and J gave up 8 bases; unmatched junction bases: 8. The CDR3 totals 16 residues. The CDR3: CASSLVQAGGPHEQFF. CDR3 DNA sequence: TGTGCCAGCAGCTTAGTGCAAGCGGGGGGGCCCCATGAGCAGTTCTTC.

The genes are TRBV7-2 and TRBJ2-1; D might be TRBD1 (5 bases). CDR1 and CDR2 from the germline V gene are SGHTA and FQGNSA. The CDR3 spans 14 residues. Trimming removed 5 bases from V and 4 bases from J, with 12 bases in between. The CDR3 DNA follows: TGTGCCAGCAGCATACAGGACCGATACAATGAGCAGTTCTTC. It specifies CASSIQDRYNEQFF.

The rearrangement links TRBV27 to TRBJ2-7; D is unclear. CDR3 length equals 14 residues. Germline V gives CDR1 MNHEY, CDR2 SMNVEV (reference sequence). V was pared by 5 bases and J by 5 bases, with 16 bases between. CDR3 sequence: CASSPQAAVHEQYF. CDR3 coding DNA: TGTGCCAGCAGTCCCCAGGCCGCCGTTCACGAGCAGTACTTC.

The chain links TRBV5-1 to TRBJ1-2, with D perhaps TRBD1 (6 bases). CDR3 length equals 15 residues. Per the germline V gene, CDR1 is SGHRS and CDR2 is YFSETQ. The V gene lost 4 bases and the J gene lost 4 bases, with 17 bases spanning the gap. CDR3 sequence: CASSGTGMASYGYTF. CDR3 bases: TGCGCCAGCAGCGGTACAGGGATGGCGAGCTATGGCTACACCTTC. The whole variable domain, remainder taken from reference TRBV5-1 and TRBJ1-2, is KAGVTQTPRYLIKTRGQQVTLSCSPISGHRSVSWYQQTPGQGLQFLFEYFSETQRNKGNFPGRFSGRQFSNSRSEMNVSTLELGDSALYLCASSGTGMASYGYTFGSGTRLTVV.

This chain uses TRBV19 with TRBJ2-7; 7 bases map to TRBD2. CDR3 length: 13 residues. The germline V gene has CDR1 LNHDA and CDR2 SQIVND (reference sequence). V gave up 1 base and J gave up 7 bases; unmatched junction bases: 4. The CDR3 nucleotides read TGTGCCAGTAGTATAGGACTAGCAGATGAGCAGTACTTC. Encoded protein: CASSIGLADEQYF.